This T cell receptor beta chain is from a study of blood T cell repertoires in COVID-19. Looking at the study overall: The study drew acute and convalescent COVID-19 samples from the United States, Italy and Spain. PBMCs, B-cell-depleted T cells, or T cells were the source of the cDNA or gDNA that made up the material.

Per the original methods: Estimates of nucleated cell counts were drawn from the amplification of reference gene primers. The protocol was immunoSEQ multiplex PCR, while the TCRdb copy is restricted to in-frame clones and leaves out a portion. V, J and clone size reflect that table, while D and trimming were determined from the DNA. The repertoire holds 350,000 to 500,000 clones, with around nine tenths as singletons. This CDR3 spans 13 amino acids. V was clipped by 3 bases and J by 12 bases, with 17 bases between them. The chain couples TRBV12-3 or TRBV12-4 to TRBJ1-1; D is unclear. The TCR sequence derives from a woman between 18 and 29 years old who had been exposed to COVID-19. Source material: PBMCs or T cells enriched from blood (not recorded which). CDR3 loop: CASSLGPIFVSFF. The CDR3 DNA sequence: TGTGCCAGCAGTTTGGGCCCCATTTTTGTGTCTTTCTTT.